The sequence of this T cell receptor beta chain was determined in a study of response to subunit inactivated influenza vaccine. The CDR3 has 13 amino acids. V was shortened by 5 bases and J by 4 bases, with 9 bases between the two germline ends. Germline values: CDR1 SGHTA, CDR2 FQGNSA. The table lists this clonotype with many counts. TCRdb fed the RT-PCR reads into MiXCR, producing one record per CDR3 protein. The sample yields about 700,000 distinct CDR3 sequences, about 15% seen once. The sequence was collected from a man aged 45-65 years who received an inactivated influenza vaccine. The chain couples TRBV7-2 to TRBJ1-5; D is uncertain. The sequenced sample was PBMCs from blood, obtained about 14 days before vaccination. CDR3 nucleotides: TGTGCCAGCAGCCCGCGTTCTAATCAGCCCCAGCATTTT. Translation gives CASSPRSNQPQHF.